This entry lists 8 T cell receptor beta chains sequenced from one sample in a study of Ad26.COV2.S vaccination and SARS-CoV-2 variants. The assay was immunoSEQ multiplex PCR, and TCRdb's table has in-frame clones only and misses some. The sample lists a few hundred thousand clones; less than 95% were seen once. The treatment here: 15 to 20 received Ad26.COV2.S at low or high dose, single or two shots; 5 received placebo; per-sample allocation not given. The samples were gathered on day 63 after the first injection of vaccine or placebo. This material consisted of peripheral blood, taken in a trial of Ad26.COV2.S vaccine versus placebo. Receptors were obtained from a person between 18 and 65 years old who received the Ad26.COV2.S COVID-19 vaccine or a placebo.

This chain uses TRBV24-1 with TRBJ2-3; 10 nucleotides align to TRBD2. The CDR3 is 17 residues long. V was clipped by 4 bases and J by 1 base; unmatched bases: 7. The V gene's germline CDR1 is KGHDR and CDR2 SFDVKD. The CDR3 is CATSDTLAGEGTDTQYF. DNA of the CDR3: TGTGCCACCAGTGACACCCTAGCGGGAGAGGGCACAGATACGCAGTATTTT.

CDR3 amino acids: CASSPGSWDTQSYTF. DNA for the CDR3: TGTGCCAGCAGCCCGGGTAGTTGGGACACCCAAAGCTACACCTTC. The chain recombines TRBV7-2 with TRBJ1-2; perhaps TRBD1 as D (6 bases). V lost 5 bases and J lost 9, with 22 bases in between. The CDR3 has 15 amino acids. Germline V gene data show CDR1 as SGHTA and CDR2 as FQGNSA.

V gene TRBV19 combines with J gene TRBJ1-1; perhaps TRBD1 as D (6 bases). Per germline, CDR1 LNHDA and CDR2 SQIVND (reference sequence). This CDR3 region has 16 residues. Trimming took 5 bases from V and 3 from J, leaving 19 bases between them. CDR3 in DNA: TGTGCCAGTAGTCTCTCATCCCTGGGGGCGCACACTGAAGCTTTCTTT. Its translation is CASSLSSLGAHTEAFF.

This chain joins TRBV4-3 and TRBJ1-3; no clear D. The CDR3 contains 15 residues. CDR1 is LGHNA and CDR2 is YSLEER in the germline V gene. V dropped 3 bases and J dropped 0 bases, with 9 bases sitting between them. Here the CDR3 reads CASSQDFYSGNTIYF. CDR3 DNA: TGCGCCAGCAGCCAGGATTTCTACTCTGGAAACACCATATATTTT.

The genes are TRBV18 and TRBJ2-1; a weak D match, TRBD1 (5 bases). The CDR3 has 15 residues. Germline-derived CDR1 and CDR2 are KGHSH and LQKENI. V lost 3 bases, J lost 3 bases, and 12 bases lay in between. This CDR3 is CASSPSRAIYNEQFF. The CDR3 DNA sequence: TGTGCCAGCTCACCCAGCAGGGCTATCTACAATGAGCAGTTCTTC.

V and J are TRBV3-1 (or the pseudogene TRBV3-2) and TRBJ2-3, with D uncertain. Germline CDR1 LGHDT, CDR2 YNNKEL (reference sequence). V was clipped by 7 bases and J by 4 bases, with 12 bases between them. The CDR3 consists of 13 residues. The DNA for the CDR3 is TGTGCCAGCACCCTCGGTGGGTCAGATACGCAGTATTTT. This gives the protein CASTLGGSDTQYF.

The V and J genes are TRBV6-2 or TRBV6-3 and TRBJ2-1; 8 nucleotides line up with TRBD1. This CDR3 spans 15 amino acids. Germline loops: CDR1 MNHEY, CDR2 SVGEGT. Trimming cost V 3 bases and J 5 bases; bases outside gene matches: 6. CDR3 sequence: CASSYRQGAHNEQFF. The CDR3 coding sequence is TGTGCCAGCAGTTATCGGCAGGGGGCTCACAATGAGCAGTTCTTC.

J is TRBJ2-1 and V is TRBV2, with 14 positions matching TRBD2. CDR1 and CDR2 (germline): SNHLY, FYNNEI. J was trimmed by 15 bases and V by 5 bases; bases with no gene match: 9. The CDR3 spans 14 residues. This CDR3 reads CASSSGTSGSPGFF. The CDR3 bases are TGTGCCAGCAGTTCGGGGACTAGCGGGAGCCCCGGGTTCTTC. The whole variable domain, remainder taken from reference TRBV2 and TRBJ2-1, is EPEVTQTPSHQVTQMGQEVILRCVPISNHLYFYWYRQILGQKVEFLVSFYNNEISEKSEIFDDQFSVERPDGSNFTLKIRSTKLEDSAMYFCASSSGTSGSPGFFGPGTRLTVL.